This T cell receptor (beta chain) was recovered during a study of T-cell memory formation after mild COVID-19. Study as a whole: Clustering of TCRs was largely donor specific.

This clonotype occurred a few times. The antigen is not known. Study-wide results and caveats: Clones that shrank (day 15 to 85) were balanced CD4/CD8, whereas later expanders leaned CD4+.

The 5'RACE method, run with constant-segment primers, produced TCR alpha and TCR beta cDNA libraries (carrying sample barcodes and UMIs). TCRdb redid the calling of the 5' RACE reads with MiXCR, one entry per CDR3 protein. The table shows 75,000 to 90,000 distinct CDR3 sequences, with approximately 13% occurring only once. CDR1 SGHVS and CDR2 FQNEAQ come from the germline V gene. The CDR3 is made up of 17 amino acids. Trimming removed 3 bases from V and 3 bases from J; junction bases left unmatched: 11. The chain recombines TRBV7-8 with TRBJ2-7; 10 bases agree with TRBD1. Sequencing input: PBMCs or a T cell subset sorted from them (not recorded which). The TCR originated in an adult woman who had mild COVID-19 (a few samples of this study predate the infection). Cell type and time point are not known. The CDR3 reads CASSFSPGQGYHYEQYF. CDR3 DNA sequence: TGTGCCAGCAGCTTCTCCCCGGGACAGGGGTACCACTACGAGCAGTACTTC.